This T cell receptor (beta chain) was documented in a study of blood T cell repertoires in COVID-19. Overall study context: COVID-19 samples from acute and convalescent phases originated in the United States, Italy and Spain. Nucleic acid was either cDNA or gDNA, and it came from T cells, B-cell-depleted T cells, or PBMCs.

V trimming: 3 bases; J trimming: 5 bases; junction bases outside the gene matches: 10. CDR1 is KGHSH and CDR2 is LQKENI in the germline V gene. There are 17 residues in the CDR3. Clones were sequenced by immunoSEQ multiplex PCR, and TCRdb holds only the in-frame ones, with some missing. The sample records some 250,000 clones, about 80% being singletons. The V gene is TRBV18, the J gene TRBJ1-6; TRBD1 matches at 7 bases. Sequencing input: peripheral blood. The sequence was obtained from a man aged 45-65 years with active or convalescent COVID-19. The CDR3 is CASSPRSGGLNNSPLHF. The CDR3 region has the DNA TGTGCCAGCTCACCTAGATCAGGGGGGTTGAATAATTCACCCCTCCACTTT. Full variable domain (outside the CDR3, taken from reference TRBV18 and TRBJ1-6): NAGVMQNPRHLVRRRGQEARLRCSPMKGHSHVYWYRQLPEEGLKFMVYLQKENIIDESGMPKERFSAEFPKEGPSILRIQQVVRGDSAAYFCASSPRSGGLNNSPLHFGNGTRLTVT.